This TCR beta chain emerged from a study of blood T cell repertoires in COVID-19. As for the study in general: Spain, Italy and the United States supplied samples that represented acute and convalescent COVID-19. PBMCs, B-cell-depleted T cells, or T cells were the source of the cDNA or gDNA that made up the material.

This CDR3 spans 14 amino acids. Per the germline V gene, CDR1 is LNHDA and CDR2 is SQIVND (reference sequence). V lost 5 bases to trimming and J lost 8 bases; unmatched junction nucleotides: 4. Followed longitudinally, the Seattle patients had been enrolled during active infection. Original analysis: Quantification of nucleated cells was approximated via reference gene primer amplification. The assay was immunoSEQ multiplex PCR, and TCRdb's table has in-frame clones only and misses some. That table gives V, J and clone size, and the DNA gave D and trimming. The sample carries roughly 410,000 clones, about nine tenths recorded once.

Material for sequencing was peripheral blood. The gene calls are TRBV19 and TRBJ2-1; 12 positions agree with TRBD1. The receptor was derived from a woman between 40 and 55 years old with COVID-19, enrolled during active disease. This CDR3 is CASSPGQGAYEQFF. As DNA, the CDR3 is TGTGCCAGTAGTCCGGGACAGGGGGCCTATGAGCAGTTCTTC.